This T cell receptor (beta chain) was observed in a study of T-cell memory formation after mild COVID-19 (dated by TCRdb to the early 2020s). A note on the overall study: TCR sequence clusters from the two donors were largely donor specific. In a couple of donors, T-cell clones that expanded and contracted after mild COVID-19 were tracked by sequencing TCRalpha and TCRbeta repertoires over time. The cohort was made up of two young adult volunteers, one female and one male, who were previously healthy.

General findings and caveats noted by the study authors: Only two mild cases were covered by the study, and larger cohorts that include severe cases with pre-infection samples were considered necessary. Some responding clones were detected in pre-infection memory, which suggested that pre-existing cross-reactive memory T cells had joined the SARS-CoV-2 response. SARS-CoV-2 specificity of the second-wave clones peaking on day 37 was not confirmed. From day 15 to 85, contracting clones showed balanced CD4/CD8 phenotypes, whereas a second wave of clones that expanded from day 15 to 37 leaned towards CD4+. Contracting CD4+ clones turned up mainly in the CM and EM memory subsets, whereas EMRA was where CD8+ clones were enriched.

Sequenced on an Illumina NovaSeq 6000. TCRalpha and TCRbeta cDNA libraries were built by 5'RACE with constant-segment primers, adding sample barcodes and unique molecular identifiers. Trizol reagent was used to extract RNA from every sample. Library amplification was performed in two PCR steps, and a second sample barcode and Illumina TruSeq adapters were introduced in the second step. Libraries were sequenced on an Illumina NovaSeq with 2 x 150 bp paired-end reads. As for how the authors treated the data: Demultiplexing of reads and collapsing into UMI-guided consensus sequences were performed with migec v1.2.7. With mixcr v2.1.11, UMI consensuses were aligned to TRA and TRB V and J templates and assembled into clonotypes. Clonotypes were classified as expanded or contracted when called significant by both edgeR and NoisET, with noise models trained on biological replicates. For edgeR calls, the thresholds were a false discovery rate-adjusted p below 0.01 and a log2 fold-change of 1. As an exploratory analysis of dynamics, max-normalized trajectories of the 1000 most abundant clonotypes were examined with PCA combined with hierarchical clustering. The CD4 or CD8 phenotype of responding clones was assigned using the separately sequenced CD4+ and CD8+ repertoires. TCRdb ran its own pipeline on the public reads, namely fastp trimming at Q25 and MiXCR clone calling, and kept in-frame beta chains. Rows with a matching CDR3 protein are joined into one entry that keeps the most common DNA and genes. The authors' filters were not applied to this entry. The sample data list 380,000 or so distinct CDR3 sequences, and 13% to 15% of these were observed just once. About 22% of the sample is taken by the ten largest.

At the junction V is shortened by 5 bases and J by 0 bases, with 16 bases in between. The cysteine opens and the phenylalanine closes a CDR3 of 17 amino acids. The only DNA kept is the CDR3, 51 bases in frame from the first base. CDR1 is given as SGHTA and CDR2 as FQGTGA, both from the germline V gene. Ficoll-Paque density gradient centrifugation was the method used to isolate PBMCs. Worth noting for this clonotype: This receptor's antigen is unknown. No clone much larger than this one lies a single base away; base qualities are absent.

The chain joins TRBV7-3 to TRBJ2-2; the D call is tentative, TRBD1 or TRBD2, as each matches 5 bases. This TCR was sampled from a man aged 18 to 30 who had mild COVID-19 (a few samples of this study predate the infection). The sample titles of this study are shuffled in the database, so cell type and time point are left out; the donor was told from shared clones. The sequenced sample consisted of PBMCs or a T cell subset sorted from them (not recorded which). Read as DNA, the sequence is TGTGCCAGCAGCCAAGGGACCAGAAATCCGAACACCGGGGAGCTGTTTTTT. It encodes CASSQGTRNPNTGELFF.